This TCR beta chain was sequenced in a study of T-cell reconstitution after alpha-beta-depleted transplantation in children. Molecular barcoding with unique molecular identifiers was used for the TCRbeta library. TCRdb analysed the PCR reads with MiXCR anew, one entry per CDR3 protein. The data contain 250,000 to 350,000 distinct CDR3 sequences, around 25% of them singletons. This CDR3 spans 16 amino acids. Germline loops: CDR1 WNHNN, CDR2 SYGVQD (reference sequence). V trimming: 0 bases; J trimming: 8 bases; junction bases outside the gene matches: 12. This clonotype originated in a male patient between 5 and 17 years old who had a stem cell transplant for acute lymphoblastic leukemia, so the T cells may come from the graft donor. The gene calls are TRBV10-1 and TRBJ1-1; 7 nucleotides align to TRBD1. Sequenced material: PBMCs, mostly from graft donor cells, taken 180 days after TCRalphabeta/CD19-depleted stem cell transplant. This CDR3 reads CASSESVLTGPREAFF. The CDR3 DNA reads TGCGCCAGCAGTGAGTCGGTACTGACAGGGCCCAGGGAAGCTTTCTTT.